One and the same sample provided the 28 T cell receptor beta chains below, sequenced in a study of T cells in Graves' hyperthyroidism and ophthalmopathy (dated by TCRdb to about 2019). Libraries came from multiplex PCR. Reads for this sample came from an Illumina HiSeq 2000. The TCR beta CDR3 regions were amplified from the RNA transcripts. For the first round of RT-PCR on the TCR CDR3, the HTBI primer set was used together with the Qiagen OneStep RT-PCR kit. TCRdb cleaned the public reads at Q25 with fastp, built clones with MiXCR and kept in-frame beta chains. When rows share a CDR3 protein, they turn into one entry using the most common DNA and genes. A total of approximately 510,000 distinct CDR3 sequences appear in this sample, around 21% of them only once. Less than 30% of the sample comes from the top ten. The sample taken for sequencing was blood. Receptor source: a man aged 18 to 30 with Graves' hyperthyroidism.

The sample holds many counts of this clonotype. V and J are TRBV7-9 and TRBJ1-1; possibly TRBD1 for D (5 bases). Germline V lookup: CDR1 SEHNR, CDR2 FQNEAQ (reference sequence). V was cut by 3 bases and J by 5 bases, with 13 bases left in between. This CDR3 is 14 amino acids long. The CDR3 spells CASSFLGEGTEAFF. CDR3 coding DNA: TGTGCCAGCAGCTTCCTCGGGGAGGGGACTGAAGCTTTCTTT.

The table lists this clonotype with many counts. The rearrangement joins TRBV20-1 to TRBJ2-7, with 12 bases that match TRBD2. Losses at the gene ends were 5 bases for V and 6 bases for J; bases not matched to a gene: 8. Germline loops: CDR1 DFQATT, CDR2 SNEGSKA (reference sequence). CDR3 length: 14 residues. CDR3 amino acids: CSAFPSGGAIEQYF. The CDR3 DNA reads TGCAGTGCTTTTCCTAGCGGGGGGGCGATCGAGCAGTACTTC.

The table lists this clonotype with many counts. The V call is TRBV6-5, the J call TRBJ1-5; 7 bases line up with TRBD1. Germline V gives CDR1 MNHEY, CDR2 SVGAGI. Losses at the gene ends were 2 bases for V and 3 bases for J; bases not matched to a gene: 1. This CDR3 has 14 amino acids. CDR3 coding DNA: TGTGCCAGCAGTTACACAGGGGTCAATCAGCCCCAGCATTTT. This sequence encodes CASSYTGVNQPQHF.

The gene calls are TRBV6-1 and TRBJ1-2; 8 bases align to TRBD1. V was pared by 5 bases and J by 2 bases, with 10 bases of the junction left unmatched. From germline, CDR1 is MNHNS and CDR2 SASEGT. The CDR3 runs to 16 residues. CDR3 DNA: TGTGCCAGCAGTCAATCCCCCCCAGGGGGCAACTATGGCTACACCTTC. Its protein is CASSQSPPGGNYGYTF.

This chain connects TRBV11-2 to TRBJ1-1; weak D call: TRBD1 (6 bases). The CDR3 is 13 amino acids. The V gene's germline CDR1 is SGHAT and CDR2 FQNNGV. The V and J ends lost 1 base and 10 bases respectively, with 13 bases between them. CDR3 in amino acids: CASSLVQGRGAFF. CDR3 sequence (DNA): TGTGCCAGCAGCTTAGTTCAGGGGCGTGGAGCTTTCTTT. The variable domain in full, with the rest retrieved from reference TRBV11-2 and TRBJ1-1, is EAGVAQSPRYKIIEKRQSVAFWCNPISGHATLYWYQQILGQGPKLLIQFQNNGVVDDSQLPKDRFSAERLKGVDSTLKIQPAKLEDSAVYLCASSLVQGRGAFFGQGTRLTVV.

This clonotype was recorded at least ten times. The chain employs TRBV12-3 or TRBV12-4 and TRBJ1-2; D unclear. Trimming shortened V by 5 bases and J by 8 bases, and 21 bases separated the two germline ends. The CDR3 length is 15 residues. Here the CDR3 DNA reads TGTGCCAGCAGTAACCCCGATAGGCCCTCCGCGGGCTACACCTTC. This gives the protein CASSNPDRPSAGYTF.

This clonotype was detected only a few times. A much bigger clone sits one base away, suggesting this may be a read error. The CDR3 loop reads CAISERGETQYF. CDR3 DNA sequence: TGTGCCATCTCGGAGCGAGGGGAGACCCAGTACTTC. The chain is built from TRBV10-3 and TRBJ2-5; TRBD2 is a possible D gene (5 bases). Looked up from germline, CDR1 is ENHRY and CDR2 is SYGVKD. Trimming took off 8 bases at V and 5 bases at J, with 12 bases between the two ends. The CDR3 covers 12 residues.

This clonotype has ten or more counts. CDR3 coding DNA: TGTGCCAGCAGCTTCGGGACAGGTACTAACTATGGCTACACCTTC. This sequence encodes CASSFGTGTNYGYTF. The J gene is TRBJ1-2, the V gene TRBV11-2; TRBD1 aligns across 8 bases. Looked up from germline, CDR1 is SGHAT and CDR2 is FQNNGV. V shed 3 bases, J shed 0 bases, and the junction held 3 bases outside the gene matches. CDR3 length: 15 amino acids.

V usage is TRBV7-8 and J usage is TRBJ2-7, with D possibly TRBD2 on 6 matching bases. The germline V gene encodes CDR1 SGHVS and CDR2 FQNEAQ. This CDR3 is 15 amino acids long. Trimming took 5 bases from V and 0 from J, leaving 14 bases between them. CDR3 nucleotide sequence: TGTGCCAGCAGCATTCGACTAGACAGCTCCTACGAGCAGTACTTC. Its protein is CASSIRLDSSYEQYF.

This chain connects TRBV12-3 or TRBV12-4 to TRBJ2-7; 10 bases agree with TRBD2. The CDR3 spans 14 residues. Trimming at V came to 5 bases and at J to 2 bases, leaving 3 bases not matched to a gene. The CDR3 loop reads CASSEREGPYEQYF. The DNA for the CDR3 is TGTGCCAGCAGTGAGCGGGAGGGCCCCTACGAGCAGTACTTC.

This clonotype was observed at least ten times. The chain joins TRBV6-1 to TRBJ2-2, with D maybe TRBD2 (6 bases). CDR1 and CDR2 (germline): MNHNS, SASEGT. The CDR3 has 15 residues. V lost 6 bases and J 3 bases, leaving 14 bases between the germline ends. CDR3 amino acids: CASSHGTGDTGELFF. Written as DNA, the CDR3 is TGTGCCAGCAGCCACGGGACTGGGGACACCGGGGAGCTGTTTTTT.

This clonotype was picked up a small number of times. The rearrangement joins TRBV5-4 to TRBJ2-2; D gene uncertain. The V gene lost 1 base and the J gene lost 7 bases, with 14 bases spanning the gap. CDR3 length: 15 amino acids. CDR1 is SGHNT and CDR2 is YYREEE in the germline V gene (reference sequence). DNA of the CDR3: TGTGCCAGCAGCTTGATGGCGGCGCTTAACGGGGAGCTGTTTTTT. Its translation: CASSLMAALNGELFF.

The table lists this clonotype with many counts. The CDR3 bases are TGTGCCAGCAGTTTTTTGCTTACAGGGGTGGATGGCTACACCTTC. This encodes CASSFLLTGVDGYTF. The genes are TRBV12-3 or TRBV12-4 and TRBJ1-2; 7 bases line up with TRBD1. The CDR3 runs to 15 residues. The trim removed 3 bases at V and 6 bases at J, leaving 10 bases unmatched.

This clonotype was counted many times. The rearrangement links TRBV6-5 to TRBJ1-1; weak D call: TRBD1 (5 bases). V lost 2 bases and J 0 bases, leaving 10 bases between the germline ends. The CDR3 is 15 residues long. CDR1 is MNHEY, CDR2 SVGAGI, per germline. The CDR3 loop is CASSYQQGLNTEAFF. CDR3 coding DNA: TGTGCCAGCAGTTACCAGCAGGGTTTGAACACTGAAGCTTTCTTT.

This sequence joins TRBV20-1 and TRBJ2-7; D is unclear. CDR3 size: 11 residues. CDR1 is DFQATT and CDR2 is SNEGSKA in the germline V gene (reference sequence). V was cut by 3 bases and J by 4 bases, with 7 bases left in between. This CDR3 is CSARDLYEQYF. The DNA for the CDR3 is TGCAGTGCTAGGGACCTTTACGAGCAGTACTTC.

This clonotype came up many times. The CDR3 coding sequence is TGTGCCAGCAGTTTTAGGCCAGAGATGTTAGAGACCCAGTACTTC. Its translation is CASSFRPEMLETQYF. The gene calls are TRBV12-3 or TRBV12-4 and TRBJ2-5; no firm D call. The CDR3 consists of 15 residues. V was shortened by 3 bases and J by 4 bases, with 15 bases between the two germline ends.

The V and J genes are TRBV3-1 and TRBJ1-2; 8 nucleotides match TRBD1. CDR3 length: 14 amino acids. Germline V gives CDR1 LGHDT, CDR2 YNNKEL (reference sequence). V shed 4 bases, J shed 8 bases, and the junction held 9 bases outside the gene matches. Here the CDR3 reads CASSLRQGLGGYTF. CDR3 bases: TGTGCCAGCAGCCTTAGACAGGGGCTGGGCGGCTACACCTTC.

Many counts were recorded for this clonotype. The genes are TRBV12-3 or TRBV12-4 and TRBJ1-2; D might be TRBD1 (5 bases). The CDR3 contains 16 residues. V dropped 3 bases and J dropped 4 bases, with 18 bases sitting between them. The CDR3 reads CASSLTDSSKSYGYTF. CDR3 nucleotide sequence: TGTGCCAGCAGTTTGACAGATAGTTCGAAGAGCTATGGCTACACCTTC.

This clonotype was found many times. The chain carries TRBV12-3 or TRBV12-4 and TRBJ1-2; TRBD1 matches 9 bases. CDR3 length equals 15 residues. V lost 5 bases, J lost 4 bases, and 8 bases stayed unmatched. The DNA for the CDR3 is TGTGCCAGCAGTCCTACTGGGACAGGGCTCTATGGCTACACCTTC. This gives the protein CASSPTGTGLYGYTF.

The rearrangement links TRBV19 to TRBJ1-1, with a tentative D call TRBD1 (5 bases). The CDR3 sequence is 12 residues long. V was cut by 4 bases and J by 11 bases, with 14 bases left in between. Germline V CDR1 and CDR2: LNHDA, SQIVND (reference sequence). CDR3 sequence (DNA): TGTGCCAGTAGTAGGGGAAGGGACGGCGCTTTCTTT. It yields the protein CASSRGRDGAFF. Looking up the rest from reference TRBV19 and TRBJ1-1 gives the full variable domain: DGGITQSPKYLFRKEGQNVTLSCEQNLNHDAMYWYRQDPGQGLRLIYYSQIVNDFQKGDIAEGYSVSREKKESFPLTVTSAQKNPTAFYLCASSRGRDGAFFGQGTRLTVV.

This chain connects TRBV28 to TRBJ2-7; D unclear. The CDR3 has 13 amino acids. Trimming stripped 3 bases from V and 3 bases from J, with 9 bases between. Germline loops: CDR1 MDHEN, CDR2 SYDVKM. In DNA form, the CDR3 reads TGTGCCAGCAGTTTTACGCGATTCTACGAGCAGTACTTC. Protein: CASSFTRFYEQYF.

CDR3 sequence: CASSEKDRGDYGYTF. CDR3 nucleotide sequence: TGTGCCAGCAGTGAGAAGGACAGGGGGGACTATGGCTACACCTTC. The gene calls are TRBV6-1 and TRBJ1-2; TRBD1 agrees at 10 bases. The ends lost 3 bases at V and 3 bases at J; junction bases unmatched: 4. CDR1 and CDR2 (germline): MNHNS, SASEGT. CDR3 length equals 15 residues.

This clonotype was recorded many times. The CDR3 region is CASSFNPQLNTEAFF. CDR3 sequence (DNA): TGCGCCAGCAGCTTCAACCCTCAGTTGAACACTGAAGCTTTCTTT. The V call is TRBV5-1, the J call TRBJ1-1; D remains unclear. This CDR3 is 15 amino acids long. Germline assignment: CDR1 SGHRS and CDR2 YFSETQ. Trimming removed 2 bases from V and 0 bases from J, with 11 bases in between.

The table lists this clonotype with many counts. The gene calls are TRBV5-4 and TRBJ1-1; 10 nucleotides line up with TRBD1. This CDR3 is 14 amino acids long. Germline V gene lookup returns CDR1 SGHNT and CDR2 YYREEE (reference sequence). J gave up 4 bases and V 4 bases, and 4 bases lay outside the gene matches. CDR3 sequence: CASSLGTGATEAFF. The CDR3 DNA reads TGTGCCAGCAGCCTGGGGACAGGGGCCACTGAAGCTTTCTTT.

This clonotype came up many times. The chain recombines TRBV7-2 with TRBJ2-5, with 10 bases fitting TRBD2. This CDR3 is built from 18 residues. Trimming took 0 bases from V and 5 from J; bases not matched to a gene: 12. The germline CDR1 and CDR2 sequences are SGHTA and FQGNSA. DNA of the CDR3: TGTGCCAGCAGCTTAGCAGCGGGGGGGCAGAGTTTGAGGGAGACCCAGTACTTC. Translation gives CASSLAAGGQSLRETQYF. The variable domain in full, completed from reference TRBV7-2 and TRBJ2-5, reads GAGVSQSPSNKVTEKGKDVELRCDPISGHTALYWYRQSLGQGLEFLIYFQGNSAPDKSGLPSDRFSAERTGGSVSTLTIQRTQQEDSAVYLCASSLAAGGQSLRETQYFGPGTRLLVL.

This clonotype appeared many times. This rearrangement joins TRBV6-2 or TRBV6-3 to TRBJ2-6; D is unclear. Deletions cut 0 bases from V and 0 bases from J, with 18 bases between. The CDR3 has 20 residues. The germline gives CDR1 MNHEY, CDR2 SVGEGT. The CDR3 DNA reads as TGTGCCAGCAGTTACTCCGCCAGTCTCCCCCCCAACTCTGGGGCCAACGTCCTGACTTTC. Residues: CASSYSASLPPNSGANVLTF.

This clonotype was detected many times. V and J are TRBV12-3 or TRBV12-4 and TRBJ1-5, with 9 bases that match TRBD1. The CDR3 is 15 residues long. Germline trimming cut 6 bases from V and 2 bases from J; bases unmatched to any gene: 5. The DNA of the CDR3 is TGTGCCAGCAGACTTAGGACAGGGGGCAATCAGCCCCAGCATTTT. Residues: CASRLRTGGNQPQHF.

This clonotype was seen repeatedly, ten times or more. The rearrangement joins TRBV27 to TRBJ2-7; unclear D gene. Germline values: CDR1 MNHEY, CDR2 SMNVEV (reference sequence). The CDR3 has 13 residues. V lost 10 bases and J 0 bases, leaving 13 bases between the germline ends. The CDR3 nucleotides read TGTGCCACCGCACTTGGAAGCTCCTACGAGCAGTACTTC. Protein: CATALGSSYEQYF.